Listed below are T cell receptor beta chains from one sample, sequenced in a study of blood T cell repertoires in COVID-19. TCRdb keeps only in-frame clones here, not all; method: immunoSEQ multiplex PCR. The sample holds around 270,000 clones, around 89% seen once. The source material was peripheral blood. These receptors all stem from a man aged 40-55 years with acute or convalescent COVID-19. Each CDR3 is given with its conserved first and last residue. D genes are given only for firm matches. Expanded clones are given a class, and other clones once, few, many or no size at all.

V gene: TRBV5-1; D gene: .; clone size: .; J gene: TRBJ1-3; CDR3 protein: CASSLDSGSGNTIYF; CDR3 DNA: TGCGCCAGCAGCTTGGACTCCGGCTCTGGAAACACCATATATTTT
V gene: TRBV7-8; D gene: .; clone size: few; J gene: TRBJ2-7; CDR3 protein: CASSLGRTGEQYF; CDR3 DNA: TGTGCCAGCAGCTTAGGCCGGACGGGGGAGCAGTACTTC
V gene: TRBV5-4; D gene: .; clone size: .; J gene: TRBJ1-2; CDR3 protein: CASSLTGYYGYTF; CDR3 DNA: TGTGCCAGCAGCTTGACAGGGTATTATGGCTACACCTTC
V gene: TRBV7-6; D gene: .; clone size: once; J gene: TRBJ2-7; CDR3 protein: CASSFGTGSSYEQYF; CDR3 DNA: TGTGCCAGCAGCTTTGGGACCGGGAGCTCCTACGAGCAGTACTTC
V gene: TRBV18; D gene: .; clone size: .; J gene: TRBJ1-5; CDR3 protein: CASSPPGHHNQPQHF; CDR3 DNA: TGTGCCAGCTCACCACCGGGGCACCATAATCAGCCCCAGCATTTT
V gene: TRBV30; D gene: .; clone size: .; J gene: TRBJ1-1; CDR3 protein: CAWNPGRTEAFF; CDR3 DNA: TGTGCCTGGAATCCAGGGCGGACTGAAGCTTTCTTT
V gene: TRBV24-1; D gene: TRBD1; clone size: .; J gene: TRBJ2-5; CDR3 protein: CATSDETGGLTQYF; CDR3 DNA: TGTGCCACCAGTGATGAGACAGGGGGCTTAACCCAGTACTTC
V gene: TRBV11-2; D gene: TRBD1; clone size: .; J gene: TRBJ1-6; CDR3 protein: CASSVDRETNSPLHF; CDR3 DNA: TGTGCCAGCAGCGTAGACAGGGAAACGAATTCACCCCTCCACTTT
V gene: TRBV5-1; D gene: .; clone size: few; J gene: TRBJ2-1; CDR3 protein: CASSLVYSSYNEQFF; CDR3 DNA: TGCGCCAGCAGCTTGGTATATAGCAGCTACAATGAGCAGTTCTTC
V gene: TRBV6-5; D gene: TRBD1; clone size: .; J gene: TRBJ1-4; CDR3 protein: CASSIGQGHEKLFF; CDR3 DNA: TGTGCCAGCAGTATCGGACAGGGCCATGAAAAACTGTTTTTT
V gene: TRBV5-4; D gene: .; clone size: once; J gene: TRBJ2-2; CDR3 protein: CASSLIQGGTGELFF; CDR3 DNA: TGTGCCAGCAGCTTGATACAGGGTGGCACCGGGGAGCTGTTTTTT
V gene: TRBV3-1/TRBV3-2; D gene: TRBD2; clone size: .; J gene: TRBJ2-3; CDR3 protein: CASSSSGGGMTDTQYF; CDR3 DNA: TGTGCCAGCTCATCTAGCGGGGGCGGTATGACAGATACGCAGTATTTT
V gene: TRBV7-9; D gene: .; clone size: .; J gene: TRBJ2-7; CDR3 protein: CASSLPGLGNEQYF; CDR3 DNA: TGTGCCAGCAGCCTTCCGGGATTGGGAAACGAGCAGTACTTC
V gene: TRBV7-2; D gene: .; clone size: .; J gene: TRBJ2-7; CDR3 protein: CASSLTSAGGIYEQYF; CDR3 DNA: TGTGCCAGCAGCTTAACTTCGGCAGGCGGGATATACGAGCAGTACTTC
V gene: TRBV4-2; D gene: .; clone size: .; J gene: TRBJ1-5; CDR3 protein: CASSQDREDTFSNQPQHF; CDR3 DNA: TGTGCCAGCAGCCAAGATCGAGAGGACACCTTTAGCAATCAGCCCCAGCATTTT
V gene: TRBV9; D gene: .; clone size: .; J gene: TRBJ2-1; CDR3 protein: CASSDPVWENEQFF; CDR3 DNA: TGTGCCAGCAGCGACCCCGTGTGGGAGAATGAGCAGTTCTTC
V gene: TRBV6-6; D gene: TRBD1; clone size: .; J gene: TRBJ1-1; CDR3 protein: CASSPGQGFDTEAFF; CDR3 DNA: TGTGCCAGCAGTCCGGGACAGGGTTTCGACACTGAAGCTTTCTTT
V gene: TRBV18; D gene: .; clone size: .; J gene: TRBJ2-3; CDR3 protein: CASSPDSVKAQYF; CDR3 DNA: TGTGCCAGCTCACCGGACAGTGTTAAGGCGCAGTATTTT
V gene: TRBV11-2; D gene: TRBD1; clone size: .; J gene: TRBJ2-1; CDR3 protein: CASLGGQVYNEQFF; CDR3 DNA: TGTGCCAGCTTAGGAGGACAGGTCTACAATGAGCAGTTCTTC
V gene: TRBV5-5; D gene: .; clone size: few; J gene: TRBJ2-7; CDR3 protein: CASSLDLYEQYF; CDR3 DNA: TGTGCCAGCAGCTTGGATCTCTACGAGCAGTACTTC
V gene: TRBV5-1; D gene: TRBD1; clone size: .; J gene: TRBJ1-1; CDR3 protein: CASRSGTGNTEAFF; CDR3 DNA: TGCGCCAGCAGATCCGGGACAGGGAACACTGAAGCTTTCTTT
V gene: TRBV5-5; D gene: .; clone size: .; J gene: TRBJ1-5; CDR3 protein: CASSLIIWGDQPQHF; CDR3 DNA: TGTGCCAGCAGCTTGATTATTTGGGGGGATCAGCCCCAGCATTTT
V gene: TRBV6-5; D gene: TRBD1; clone size: .; J gene: TRBJ2-2; CDR3 protein: CASRIRQGAGGELFF; CDR3 DNA: TGTGCCAGCAGAATTCGACAGGGGGCGGGCGGGGAGCTGTTTTTT
V gene: TRBV5-1; D gene: TRBD2; clone size: few; J gene: TRBJ2-1; CDR3 protein: CASSFWTSGGDRVNEQFF; CDR3 DNA: TGCGCCAGCAGCTTTTGGACTAGCGGGGGGGATAGGGTCAATGAGCAGTTCTTC
V gene: TRBV29-1; D gene: TRBD1; clone size: .; J gene: TRBJ2-7; CDR3 protein: CSVDVWDSESYEQYF; CDR3 DNA: TGCAGCGTTGATGTATGGGACAGTGAGTCCTACGAGCAGTACTTC
V gene: TRBV19; D gene: TRBD1; clone size: .; J gene: TRBJ1-3; CDR3 protein: CASSPGTGGNTIYF; CDR3 DNA: TGTGCCAGTAGTCCAGGGACAGGAGGAAACACCATATATTTT
V gene: TRBV30; D gene: TRBD2; clone size: .; J gene: TRBJ2-4; CDR3 protein: CAWSGWGLAVAKNIQYF; CDR3 DNA: TGTGCCTGGAGTGGTTGGGGACTAGCGGTAGCCAAAAACATTCAGTACTTC
V gene: TRBV12-3/TRBV12-4; D gene: .; clone size: .; J gene: TRBJ1-1; CDR3 protein: CASSFTGWAEAFF; CDR3 DNA: TGTGCCAGCAGTTTTACAGGGTGGGCTGAAGCTTTCTTT
V gene: TRBV7-2; D gene: .; clone size: few; J gene: TRBJ2-2; CDR3 protein: CASSRTVGTGELFF; CDR3 DNA: TGTGCCAGCAGCCGGACTGTTGGGACCGGGGAGCTGTTTTTT
V gene: TRBV4-1; D gene: TRBD2; clone size: .; J gene: TRBJ2-7; CDR3 protein: CASSQDRAGGRSYEQYF; CDR3 DNA: TGCGCCAGCAGCCAAGACCGAGCGGGGGGCCGTTCCTACGAGCAGTACTTC
V gene: TRBV5-8; D gene: .; clone size: .; J gene: TRBJ2-1; CDR3 protein: CASRPRQANSYNEQFF; CDR3 DNA: TGTGCCAGCAGACCACGACAGGCTAACTCCTACAATGAGCAGTTCTTC
V gene: TRBV5-5; D gene: TRBD1; clone size: .; J gene: TRBJ1-6; CDR3 protein: CASNPRGSSYNSPLHF; CDR3 DNA: TGTGCCAGTAACCCCAGGGGGAGCTCCTATAATTCACCCCTCCACTTT
V gene: TRBV12-3/TRBV12-4; D gene: TRBD1; clone size: .; J gene: TRBJ1-2; CDR3 protein: CASSRGGQKGYTF; CDR3 DNA: TGTGCCAGCAGCCGAGGGGGACAGAAAGGCTACACCTTC
V gene: TRBV5-1; D gene: TRBD1; clone size: .; J gene: TRBJ2-2; CDR3 protein: CASFLGGGTGELFF; CDR3 DNA: TGCGCCAGCTTCCTAGGGGGCGGCACCGGGGAGCTGTTTTTT
V gene: TRBV24-1; D gene: TRBD1; clone size: .; J gene: TRBJ1-5; CDR3 protein: CATSPGQGQPQHF; CDR3 DNA: TGTGCCACCAGTCCGGGACAGGGTCAGCCCCAGCATTTT
V gene: TRBV7-8; D gene: .; clone size: .; J gene: TRBJ1-1; CDR3 protein: CASRPSGGTEAFF; CDR3 DNA: TGTGCCAGCAGACCTAGCGGGGGAACTGAAGCTTTCTTT
V gene: TRBV19; D gene: TRBD1; clone size: .; J gene: TRBJ1-3; CDR3 protein: CASSDPGTGSGNTIYF; CDR3 DNA: TGTGCCAGTAGTGACCCCGGGACAGGCTCGGGAAACACCATATATTTT
V gene: TRBV9; D gene: .; clone size: .; J gene: TRBJ1-2; CDR3 protein: CASSVNLYGYTF; CDR3 DNA: TGTGCCAGCAGCGTAAATTTATATGGCTACACCTTC
V gene: TRBV5-1; D gene: .; clone size: .; J gene: TRBJ2-2; CDR3 protein: CASMPLPGNTGELFF; CDR3 DNA: TGCGCCAGCATGCCCTTACCGGGGAACACCGGGGAGCTGTTTTTT
V gene: TRBV7-6; D gene: .; clone size: .; J gene: TRBJ1-1; CDR3 protein: CASSSEGEAFF; CDR3 DNA: TGTGCCAGCAGTTCGGAGGGCGAAGCTTTCTTT